These T cell receptor beta chains were read from a single sample in a study of vaccination effects on CD4 cells after COVID-19. Libraries were prepared by immunoSEQ multiplex PCR; TCRdb keeps only in-frame clonotypes and omits some of them. The sample shows under 30,000 clones, over 65% of them seen only once. Their antigen targets remain unknown. The material was CD4+ T cells from PBMCs cultured with HCoV-NL63 spike peptides, obtained before COVID-19 vaccination. The receptors originated from a human donor who received a COVID-19 vaccine. The CDR3 runs from the conserved cysteine through the conserved F or W. Each record gives: J gene, V gene, D gene, clone size, CDR3 DNA, CDR3 protein. A D gene is named only where the DNA matches it firmly. For some rows the clone size is stated as once, few or many, or as a class when expanded; others skip it.

j_call: TRBJ1-1; v_call: TRBV25-1; d_call: .; clone_size: .; cdr3_nt: TGTGCCAGCAGTGATTTTAAGTCGGGGGGAAAAGCTTTCTTT; cdr3_aa: CASSDFKSGGKAFF
j_call: TRBJ2-1; v_call: TRBV9; d_call: .; clone_size: .; cdr3_nt: TGTGCCAGCAGCGTAGCAACCCCACGGTTTACCTCCTACAATGAGCAGTTCTTC; cdr3_aa: CASSVATPRFTSYNEQFF
j_call: TRBJ2-7; v_call: TRBV5-6; d_call: .; clone_size: .; cdr3_nt: TGTGCCAGCAGCCCGCGGGGTCCCTACGAGCAGTACTTC; cdr3_aa: CASSPRGPYEQYF
j_call: TRBJ1-1; v_call: TRBV5-1; d_call: .; clone_size: .; cdr3_nt: TGCGCCAGCAGGGCGGGGAACACTGAAGCTTTCTTT; cdr3_aa: CASRAGNTEAFF
j_call: TRBJ1-2; v_call: TRBV30; d_call: .; clone_size: .; cdr3_nt: TGTGCCTGGAGATCCCTCCCTGGGGTTAACTATGGCTACACCTTC; cdr3_aa: CAWRSLPGVNYGYTF
j_call: TRBJ1-5; v_call: TRBV7-9; d_call: TRBD1; clone_size: few; cdr3_nt: TGTGCCAGCAGCCGATACAGCGACAGGGACGATCAGCCCCAGCATTTT; cdr3_aa: CASSRYSDRDDQPQHF
j_call: TRBJ2-5; v_call: TRBV24-1; d_call: TRBD1; clone_size: once; cdr3_nt: TGTGCCACCAGTGCCCCAGGGGGCAGAGAGACCCAGTACTTC; cdr3_aa: CATSAPGGRETQYF
j_call: TRBJ1-4; v_call: TRBV3-1/TRBV3-2; d_call: .; clone_size: few; cdr3_nt: TGTGCCAGCAGCTACCCGGGGAGTAATGAAAAACTGTTTTTT; cdr3_aa: CASSYPGSNEKLFF
j_call: TRBJ2-7; v_call: TRBV7-2; d_call: .; clone_size: .; cdr3_nt: TGTGCCAGCAGCCGAATCGGGGGGCTCGAGCAGTACTTC; cdr3_aa: CASSRIGGLEQYF
j_call: TRBJ1-5; v_call: TRBV5-5; d_call: .; clone_size: .; cdr3_nt: TGTGCCAGCAGCTTGATGGTACAGGGTCATCAGCCCCAGCATTTT; cdr3_aa: CASSLMVQGHQPQHF
j_call: TRBJ1-3; v_call: TRBV4-2; d_call: .; clone_size: .; cdr3_nt: TGTGCCAGCAGCCAAGATCCAGGACTTGGAAACACCATATATTTT; cdr3_aa: CASSQDPGLGNTIYF
j_call: TRBJ1-1; v_call: TRBV12-3/TRBV12-4; d_call: .; clone_size: .; cdr3_nt: TGTGCCAGCAGCATCGACAGGTACACTGAAGCTTTCTTT; cdr3_aa: CASSIDRYTEAFF
j_call: TRBJ1-2; v_call: TRBV7-2; d_call: .; clone_size: .; cdr3_nt: TGTGCCAGCAGCCTTTCCCTCAGGGAGTATGGCTACACCTTC; cdr3_aa: CASSLSLREYGYTF
j_call: TRBJ2-3; v_call: TRBV7-2; d_call: TRBD2; clone_size: .; cdr3_nt: TGTGCCAGCAGTTTAGCGGGAGGGCCTCGGAGCACAGATACGCAGTATTTT; cdr3_aa: CASSLAGGPRSTDTQYF
j_call: TRBJ1-2; v_call: TRBV6-5; d_call: .; clone_size: .; cdr3_nt: TGTGCCAGCAGTCCCTCCGGGGGAGGAAGCTACACCTTC; cdr3_aa: CASSPSGGGSYTF
j_call: TRBJ2-1; v_call: TRBV6-5; d_call: .; clone_size: .; cdr3_nt: TGTGCCAGCATTTTTTGGACAGCCGGAACCAATGAGCAGTTCTTC; cdr3_aa: CASIFWTAGTNEQFF
j_call: TRBJ1-2; v_call: TRBV6-2/TRBV6-3; d_call: .; clone_size: .; cdr3_nt: TGTGCCAGCACCCCACGGACAGTCTATGGCTACACCTTC; cdr3_aa: CASTPRTVYGYTF
j_call: TRBJ2-7; v_call: TRBV24-1; d_call: TRBD1; clone_size: .; cdr3_nt: TGTGCCACCAGTGACCACAGGGGCGCGGGCTACGAGCAGTACTTC; cdr3_aa: CATSDHRGAGYEQYF
j_call: TRBJ1-2; v_call: TRBV2; d_call: TRBD1; clone_size: .; cdr3_nt: TGTGCCAGCGACAGGGGGCAAAGCTATGGCTACACCTTC; cdr3_aa: CASDRGQSYGYTF
j_call: TRBJ1-2; v_call: TRBV10-3; d_call: TRBD1; clone_size: .; cdr3_nt: TGTGCCATCAGTGGGCAGGGGGCGCTTAACTATGGCTACACCTTC; cdr3_aa: CAISGQGALNYGYTF
j_call: TRBJ1-4; v_call: TRBV5-1; d_call: .; clone_size: .; cdr3_nt: TGCGCCAGCAGCTTGGGTGGGGTGAGGGATGAAAAACTGTTTTTT; cdr3_aa: CASSLGGVRDEKLFF
j_call: TRBJ2-3; v_call: TRBV4-3; d_call: TRBD2; clone_size: .; cdr3_nt: TGCGCCAGCAGCCAGGGACTAGGACCAGATACGCAGTATTTT; cdr3_aa: CASSQGLGPDTQYF
j_call: TRBJ2-1; v_call: TRBV7-6; d_call: .; clone_size: .; cdr3_nt: TGTGCCAGCAGCTTAGAGACTCTCGACAGGAGCTATATGGGTGAGCAGTTCTTC; cdr3_aa: CASSLETLDRSYMGEQFF
j_call: TRBJ1-1; v_call: TRBV27; d_call: TRBD1; clone_size: .; cdr3_nt: TGTGCCAGCAGAAAGACAGGGGCGAATGAAGCTTTCTTT; cdr3_aa: CASRKTGANEAFF